This TCR beta chain was recovered during a study of human CD8 memory T cell subsets (dated by TCRdb to 2018 to 2020). With respect to the entire study: To assess clonal relationships, the TCRbeta repertoires of stem-like (TSTEM), progenitor exhausted-like (TPEX) and effector memory CD8+ T cell subsets were compared. TCRbeta repertoires were obtained from six or seven donors, each contributing TSTEM, TPEX and effector memory subsets. What the authors observed across the whole study: TSTEM and TPEX subsets showed similarly high normalized Shannon-Wiener diversity, whereas effector memory subsets were comparatively less diverse. Both stem-like subsets shared clonotypes with effector memory cells, but TSTEM and TPEX repertoires overlapped minimally, suggesting distinct antigen spectra. Based on Chao1 estimates, TSTEM subsets appeared to have greater repertoire diversity than TPEX subsets, which could potentially reflect a broader range of specificities. Sequencing was limited to TCRbeta chains, and the repertoire comparisons were based on 5 or 6 donors analyzed with paired t-tests and Bonferroni correction.

About this clonotype: Its antigen remains undetermined.

A Human TCR Profiling Kit was used to prepare UMI-labeled 5' RACE TCRbeta libraries. The same number of PCR cycles was used to prepare all TCRbeta libraries in parallel. In the paper's pipeline: Each TCRbeta library contained between about 2,900 and 18,000 functional CDR3beta clonotypes. UMI extraction and consensus assembly used MIGEC 1.2.9, requiring at least three reads per UMI. In-frame CDR3beta repertoires were extracted with MiXCR 3.0.3. Each sample was downsampled to 42,000 randomly selected UMIs before diversity metrics were calculated in VDJtools 1.2.1. For each sample pair, the repertoire overlap metrics D, R and F2 were calculated in VDJtools using the top 3,000 clones. The reads were reprocessed in TCRdb, with one entry per CDR3 protein sequence and no accompanying DNA. These V and J calls are TCRdb output, not the study's own analysis. This sample's listing comprises under 6,000 distinct CDR3 sequences. The ten largest clones capture roughly 34% of the sample.

Measured from the cysteine to the phenylalanine, the CDR3 is 15 residues long. No DNA sequence was recorded. Looking up the germline V gene yields CDR1 SGHRS and CDR2 YFSETQ. Density gradient separation was used to isolate peripheral blood mononuclear cells from healthy donor buffy coats. In the study, negative magnetic separation with EasySep or MojoSort CD8+ T cell isolation kits was used to enrich total CD8+ T cells. An RNeasy Mini Kit was used to extract total RNA from duplicate vials of some 160,000 sorted CD8+ T cells per subset. The PBMCs were used either fresh or after being cryopreserved in fetal bovine serum with about 10% DMSO. Fluorescence-activated cell sorting on a FACSAria III was used to sort CD8+ T cell subsets to purity.

The V and J genes are TRBV5-1 and TRBJ2-5; TCRdb's D call of TRBD2 is untestable without DNA. Source material: CD8+ T cells from PBMCs. The sequence was collected from a human donor in good health. The encoded CDR3 is CASSTLDPSSETQYF.